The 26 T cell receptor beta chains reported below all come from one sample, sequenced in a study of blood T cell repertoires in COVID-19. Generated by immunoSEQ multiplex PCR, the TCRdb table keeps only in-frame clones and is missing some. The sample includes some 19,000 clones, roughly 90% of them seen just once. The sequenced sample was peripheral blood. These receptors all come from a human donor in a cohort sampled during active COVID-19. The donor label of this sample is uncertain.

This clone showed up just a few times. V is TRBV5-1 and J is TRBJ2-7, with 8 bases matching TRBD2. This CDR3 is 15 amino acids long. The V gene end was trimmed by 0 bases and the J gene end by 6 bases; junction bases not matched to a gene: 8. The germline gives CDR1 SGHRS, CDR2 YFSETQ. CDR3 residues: CASSLDKRELGEQYF. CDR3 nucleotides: TGCGCCAGCAGCTTGGACAAGCGGGAGCTGGGCGAGCAGTACTTC.

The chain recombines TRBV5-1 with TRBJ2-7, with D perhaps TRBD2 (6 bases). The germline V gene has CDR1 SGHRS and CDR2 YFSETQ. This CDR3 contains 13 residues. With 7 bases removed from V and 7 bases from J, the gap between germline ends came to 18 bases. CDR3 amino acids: CASAGQAQAEQYF. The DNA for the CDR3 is TGCGCCAGCGCGGGGCAGGCTCAAGCGGAGCAGTACTTC.

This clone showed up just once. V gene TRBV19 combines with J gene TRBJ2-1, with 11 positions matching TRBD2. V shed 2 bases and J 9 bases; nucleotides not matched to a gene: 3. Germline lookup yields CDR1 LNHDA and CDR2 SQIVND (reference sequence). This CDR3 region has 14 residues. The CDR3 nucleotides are TGTGCCAGTAGTATACTACTAGCGGGAGCTGAGCAGTTCTTC. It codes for CASSILLAGAEQFF.

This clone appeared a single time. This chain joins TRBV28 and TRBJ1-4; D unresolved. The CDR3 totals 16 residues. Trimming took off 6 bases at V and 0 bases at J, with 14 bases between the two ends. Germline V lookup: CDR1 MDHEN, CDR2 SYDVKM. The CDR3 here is CASSQSDGATNEKLFF. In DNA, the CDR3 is TGTGCCAGCAGCCAATCGGACGGGGCAACTAATGAAAAACTGTTTTTT.

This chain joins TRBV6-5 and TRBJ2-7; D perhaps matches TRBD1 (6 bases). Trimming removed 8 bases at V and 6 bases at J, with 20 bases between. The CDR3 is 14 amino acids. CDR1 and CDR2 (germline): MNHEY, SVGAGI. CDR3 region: CASSSQGRGGEQYF. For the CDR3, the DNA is TGTGCCAGCTCCTCCCAGGGAAGAGGGGGCGAGCAGTACTTC.

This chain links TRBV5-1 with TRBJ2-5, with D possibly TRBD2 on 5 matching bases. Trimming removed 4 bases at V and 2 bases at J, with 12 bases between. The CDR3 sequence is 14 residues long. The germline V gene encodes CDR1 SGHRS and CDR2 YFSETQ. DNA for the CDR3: TGCGCCAGCAGCGTCTGGGAGCTACAAGAGACCCAGTACTTC. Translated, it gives CASSVWELQETQYF.

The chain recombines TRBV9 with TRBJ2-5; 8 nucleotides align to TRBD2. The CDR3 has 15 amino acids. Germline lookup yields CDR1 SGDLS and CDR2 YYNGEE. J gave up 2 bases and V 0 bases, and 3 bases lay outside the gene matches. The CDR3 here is CASSVAGGSQETQYF. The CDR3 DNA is TGTGCCAGCAGCGTAGCGGGAGGGTCACAAGAGACCCAGTACTTC.

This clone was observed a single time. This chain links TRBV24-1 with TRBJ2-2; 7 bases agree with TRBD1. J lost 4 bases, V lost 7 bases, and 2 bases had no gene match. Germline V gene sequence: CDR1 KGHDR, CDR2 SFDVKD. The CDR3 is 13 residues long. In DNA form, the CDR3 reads TGTGCCACCAGGGGACAGTCCACCGGGGAGCTGTTTTTT. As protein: CATRGQSTGELFF.

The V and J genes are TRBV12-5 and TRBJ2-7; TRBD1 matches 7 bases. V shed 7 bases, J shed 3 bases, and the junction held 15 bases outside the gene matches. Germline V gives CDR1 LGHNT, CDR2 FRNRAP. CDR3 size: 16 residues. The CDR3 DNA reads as TGTGCTAGTGCTATAGGGGGACAGACGGCCAGCTACGAGCAGTACTTC. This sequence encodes CASAIGGQTASYEQYF.

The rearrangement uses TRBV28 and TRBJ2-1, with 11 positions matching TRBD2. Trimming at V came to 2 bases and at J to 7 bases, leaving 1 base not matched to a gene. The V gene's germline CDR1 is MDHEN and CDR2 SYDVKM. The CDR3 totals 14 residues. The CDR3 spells CASSLIAGGNEQFF. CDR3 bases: TGTGCCAGCAGTTTAATAGCGGGAGGGAATGAGCAGTTCTTC. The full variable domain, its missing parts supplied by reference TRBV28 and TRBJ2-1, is DVKVTQSSRYLVKRTGEKVFLECVQDMDHENMFWYRQDPGLGLRLIYFSYDVKMKEKGDIPEGYSVSREKKERFSLILESASTNQTSMYLCASSLIAGGNEQFFGPGTRLTVL.

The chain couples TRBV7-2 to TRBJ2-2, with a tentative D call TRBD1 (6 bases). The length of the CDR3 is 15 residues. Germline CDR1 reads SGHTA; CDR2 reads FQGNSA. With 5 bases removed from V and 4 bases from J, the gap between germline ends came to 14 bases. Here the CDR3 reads CASSKQGFGTGELFF. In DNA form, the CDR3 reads TGTGCCAGCAGCAAGCAGGGGTTTGGCACCGGGGAGCTGTTTTTT. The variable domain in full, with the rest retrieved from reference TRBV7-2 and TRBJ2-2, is GAGVSQSPSNKVTEKGKDVELRCDPISGHTALYWYRQSLGQGLEFLIYFQGNSAPDKSGLPSDRFSAERTGGSVSTLTIQRTQQEDSAVYLCASSKQGFGTGELFFGEGSRLTVL.

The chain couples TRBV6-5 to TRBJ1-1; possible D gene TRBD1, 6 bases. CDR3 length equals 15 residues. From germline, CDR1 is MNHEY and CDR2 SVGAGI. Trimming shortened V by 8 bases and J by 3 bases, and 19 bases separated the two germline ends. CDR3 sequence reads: CASPANRGMDTEAFF. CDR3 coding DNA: TGTGCCAGCCCAGCTAATAGGGGGATGGACACTGAAGCTTTCTTT.

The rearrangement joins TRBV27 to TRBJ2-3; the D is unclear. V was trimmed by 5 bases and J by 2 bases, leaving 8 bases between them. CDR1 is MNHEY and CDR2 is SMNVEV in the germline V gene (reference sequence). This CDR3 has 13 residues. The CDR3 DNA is TGTGCCAGCAGTCTACAGAACACAGATACGCAGTATTTT. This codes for CASSLQNTDTQYF.

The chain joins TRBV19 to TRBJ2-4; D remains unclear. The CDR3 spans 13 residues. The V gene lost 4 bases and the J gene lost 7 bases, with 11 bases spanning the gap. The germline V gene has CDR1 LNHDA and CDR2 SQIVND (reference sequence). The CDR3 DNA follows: TGTGCCAGTAGTACCCTGATTGCGAACATTCAGTACTTC. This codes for CASSTLIANIQYF.

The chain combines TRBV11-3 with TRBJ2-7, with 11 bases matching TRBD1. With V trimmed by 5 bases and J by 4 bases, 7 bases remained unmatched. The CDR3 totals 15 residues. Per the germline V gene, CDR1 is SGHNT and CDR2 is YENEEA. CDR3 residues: CASSPRDRGRYEQYF. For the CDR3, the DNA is TGTGCCAGCAGCCCCAGGGACAGGGGGAGGTACGAGCAGTACTTC. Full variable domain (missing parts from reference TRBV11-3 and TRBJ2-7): EAGVVQSPRYKIIEKKQPVAFWCNPISGHNTLYWYLQNLGQGPELLIRYENEEAVDDSQLPKDRFSAERLKGVDSTLKIQPAELGDSAVYLCASSPRDRGRYEQYFGPGTRLTVT.

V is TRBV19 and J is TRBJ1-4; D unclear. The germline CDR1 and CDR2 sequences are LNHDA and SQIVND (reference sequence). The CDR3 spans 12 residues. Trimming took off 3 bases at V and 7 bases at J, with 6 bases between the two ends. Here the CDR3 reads CASSIRGEKLFF. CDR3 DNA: TGTGCCAGTAGTATTCGGGGTGAAAAACTGTTTTTT.

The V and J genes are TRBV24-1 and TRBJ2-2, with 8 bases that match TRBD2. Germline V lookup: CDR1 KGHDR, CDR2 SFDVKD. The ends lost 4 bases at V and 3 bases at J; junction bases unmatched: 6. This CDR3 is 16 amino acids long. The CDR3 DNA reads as TGTGCCACCAGTGAGGCGGGACTAGGTCACACCGGGGAGCTGTTTTTT. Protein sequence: CATSEAGLGHTGELFF.

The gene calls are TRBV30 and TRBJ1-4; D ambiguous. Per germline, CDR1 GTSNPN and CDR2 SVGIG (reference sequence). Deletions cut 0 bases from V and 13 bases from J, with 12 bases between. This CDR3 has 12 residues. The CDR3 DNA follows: TGTGCCTGGAGTGTCTCACACTCGGGACTGTTTTTT. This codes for CAWSVSHSGLFF.

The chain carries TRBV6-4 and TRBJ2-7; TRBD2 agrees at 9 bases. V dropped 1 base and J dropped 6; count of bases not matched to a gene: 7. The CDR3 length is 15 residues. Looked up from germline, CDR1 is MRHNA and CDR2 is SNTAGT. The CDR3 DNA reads TGTGCCAGCAGTGACTTTAGCGGGAGTAGGTGCGAGCAGTACTTC. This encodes CASSDFSGSRCEQYF.

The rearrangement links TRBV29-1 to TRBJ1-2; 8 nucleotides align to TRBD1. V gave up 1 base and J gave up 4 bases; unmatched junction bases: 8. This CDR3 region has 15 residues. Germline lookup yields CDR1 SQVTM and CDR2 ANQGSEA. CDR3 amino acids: CSVEVPGTGVYGYTF. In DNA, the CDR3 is TGCAGCGTTGAAGTCCCCGGGACAGGCGTCTATGGCTACACCTTC.

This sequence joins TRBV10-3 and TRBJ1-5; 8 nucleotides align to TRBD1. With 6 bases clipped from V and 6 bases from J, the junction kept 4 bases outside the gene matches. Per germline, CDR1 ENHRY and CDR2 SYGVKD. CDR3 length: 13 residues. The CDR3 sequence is CAIRDRVGQPQHF. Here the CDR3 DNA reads TGTGCCATCAGGGACAGGGTCGGTCAGCCCCAGCATTTT.

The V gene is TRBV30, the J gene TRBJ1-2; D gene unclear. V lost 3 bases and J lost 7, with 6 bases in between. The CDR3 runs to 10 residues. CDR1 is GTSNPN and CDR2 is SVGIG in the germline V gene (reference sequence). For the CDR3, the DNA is TGTGCCTGGAGACGAGGTGGCTACACCTTC. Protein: CAWRRGGYTF.

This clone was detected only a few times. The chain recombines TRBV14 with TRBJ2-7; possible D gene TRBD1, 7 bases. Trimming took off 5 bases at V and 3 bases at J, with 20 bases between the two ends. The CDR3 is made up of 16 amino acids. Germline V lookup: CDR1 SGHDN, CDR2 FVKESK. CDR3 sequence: CASSELPEGAGYEQYF. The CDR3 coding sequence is TGTGCCAGCAGCGAGCTCCCGGAGGGGGCGGGCTACGAGCAGTACTTC.

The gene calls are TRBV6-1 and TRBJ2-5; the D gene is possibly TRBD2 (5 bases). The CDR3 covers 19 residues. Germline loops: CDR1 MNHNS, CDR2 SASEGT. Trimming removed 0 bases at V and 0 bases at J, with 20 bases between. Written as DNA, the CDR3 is TGTGCCAGCAGTGAAGCGCGATTAGGAAGCGGAGCGTACCAAGAGACCCAGTACTTC. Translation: CASSEARLGSGAYQETQYF.

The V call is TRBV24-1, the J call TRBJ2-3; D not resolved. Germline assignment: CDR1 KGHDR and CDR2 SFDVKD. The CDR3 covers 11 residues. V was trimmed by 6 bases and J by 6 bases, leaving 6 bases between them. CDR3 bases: TGTGCCACCAGTCGTCAGGATACGCAGTATTTT. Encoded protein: CATSRQDTQYF.

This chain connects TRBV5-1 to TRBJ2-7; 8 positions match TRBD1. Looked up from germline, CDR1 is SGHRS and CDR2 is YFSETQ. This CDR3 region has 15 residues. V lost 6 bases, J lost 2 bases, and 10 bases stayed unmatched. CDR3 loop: CASKPQGGVTYEQYF. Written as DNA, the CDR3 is TGCGCCAGCAAACCACAGGGGGGAGTCACCTACGAGCAGTACTTC.